This entry features one T cell receptor beta chain sequence. Time point indicated: after neoadjuvant nivolumab, at surgical resection. These data belong to a study of neoadjuvant anti-PD-1 for oral cavity cancer. This CDR3 has 12 amino acids. V lost 8 bases and J lost 1, with 10 bases in between. Germline loops: CDR1 SQVTM, CDR2 ANQGSEA. Clones were sequenced by immunoSEQ multiplex PCR, and TCRdb holds only the in-frame ones, with some missing. The data contain about 72,000 clones, 85% of them singletons. The sequencing used PBMCs, collected after nivolumab (anti-PD-1) treatment. The receptor comes from a person aged 40 to 85 with oral cavity squamous cell carcinoma. The chain employs TRBV29-1 and TRBJ2-3; no reliable D call. Written as DNA, the CDR3 is TGCAGCCCCCGGCTAGGCACAGATACGCAGTATTTT. The encoded protein is CSPRLGTDTQYF.